The 27 T cell receptor beta chains listed next were all sequenced from one sample in a study of T cell responses to AZD1222 COVID-19 vaccine. The table came from immunoSEQ multiplex PCR; TCRdb's copy has only in-frame clones and leaves some out. The table includes about 160,000 clones, under 95% detected once. Specimen: peripheral blood, collected on day 0 of MenACWY control vaccination. The receptors stem from an adult in good health.

V is TRBV28 and J is TRBJ2-1, with D unresolved. The CDR3 is 14 amino acids. Germline V CDR1 and CDR2: MDHEN, SYDVKM. Trimming removed 3 bases from V and 2 bases from J, with 8 bases in between. CDR3: CASSLLSTYNEQFF. CDR3 DNA sequence: TGTGCCAGCAGTTTGCTAAGCACCTACAATGAGCAGTTCTTC.

The chain has TRBV24-1 and TRBJ1-5; possible D gene TRBD1, 5 bases. V gave up 9 bases and J gave up 1 base, with 18 bases separating them. This CDR3 has 16 amino acids. Germline V gives CDR1 KGHDR, CDR2 SFDVKD. The DNA for the CDR3 is TGTGCCACCTTTTTCTTCACCCGGGACAGCAATCAGCCCCAGCATTTT. Its protein product is CATFFFTRDSNQPQHF.

The V call is TRBV5-4, the J call TRBJ2-7; D is perhaps TRBD1 or TRBD2 (5 bases each). The CDR3 covers 12 residues. With 4 bases removed from V and 6 bases from J, the gap between germline ends came to 11 bases. The V gene's germline CDR1 is SGHNT and CDR2 YYREEE (reference sequence). As DNA, the CDR3 is TGTGCCAGCAGCGGGGGATCGGGCGAGCAGTACTTC. Translating it yields CASSGGSGEQYF.

The chain uses TRBV12-3 or TRBV12-4 and TRBJ1-5; the D gene is possibly TRBD1 (5 bases). The length of the CDR3 is 12 residues. V dropped 8 bases and J dropped 7 bases, with 12 bases sitting between them. This CDR3 is CASRGHGQPQHF. Written as DNA, the CDR3 is TGTGCCAGCCGGGGCCACGGGCAGCCCCAGCATTTT.

In this sample, this clone turned up a few times. The chain recombines TRBV28 with TRBJ1-2; 8 nucleotides agree with TRBD1. Per the germline V gene, CDR1 is MDHEN and CDR2 is SYDVKM. The CDR3 totals 14 residues. The ends lost 6 bases at V and 6 bases at J; junction bases unmatched: 9. The CDR3 region is CASSPQGATHGYTF. The DNA of the CDR3 is TGTGCCAGCAGCCCGCAGGGGGCGACTCATGGCTACACCTTC.

The J gene is TRBJ1-4, the V gene TRBV18; tentatively, D is TRBD1 (6 bases). Germline V gene data show CDR1 as KGHSH and CDR2 as LQKENI. Trimming took off 3 bases at V and 8 bases at J, with 19 bases between the two ends. The CDR3 has 16 residues. CDR3 sequence reads: CASSPRESGAAEKLFF. The CDR3 DNA reads as TGTGCCAGCTCACCCAGAGAGTCAGGGGCAGCGGAAAAACTGTTTTTT.

This clone was seen a single time. The chain joins TRBV7-9 to TRBJ1-6, with TRBD1 matching over 7 bases. V lost 2 bases and J lost 7; bases outside the gene matches: 5. The length of the CDR3 is 15 residues. The V gene's germline CDR1 is SEHNR and CDR2 FQNEAQ (reference sequence). The CDR3 is CASSLLQGYNSPLHF. The CDR3 DNA is TGTGCCAGCAGCTTATTACAGGGGTACAATTCACCCCTCCACTTT.

The J gene is TRBJ1-2, the V gene TRBV27; D is unresolved. The CDR3 loop spans 15 amino acids. Trimming took off 7 bases at V and 8 bases at J, with 23 bases between the two ends. Germline V gene lookup returns CDR1 MNHEY and CDR2 SMNVEV (reference sequence). The CDR3 reads CASTPSVGPYRGYTF. The CDR3 bases are TGTGCCAGCACCCCCAGTGTGGGTCCCTACCGGGGCTACACCTTC.

The chain uses TRBV2 and TRBJ2-3; the D gene is possibly TRBD1 (6 bases). Germline V gene data show CDR1 as SNHLY and CDR2 as FYNNEI. The CDR3 runs to 15 residues. Between the trimmed V and J ends, which lost 6 bases and 2 bases, there was a span of 15 bases. The CDR3 spells CASRFRGTYTDTQYF. As DNA, the CDR3 is TGTGCCAGCAGGTTCAGAGGGACATACACAGATACGCAGTATTTT. The whole variable domain, remainder taken from reference TRBV2 and TRBJ2-3, is EPEVTQTPSHQVTQMGQEVILRCVPISNHLYFYWYRQILGQKVEFLVSFYNNEISEKSEIFDDQFSVERPDGSNFTLKIRSTKLEDSAMYFCASRFRGTYTDTQYFGPGTRLTVL.

CDR3 bases: TGTGCCGGCAGGGGACACTATGGCTACACCTTC. Protein product: CAGRGHYGYTF. This sequence joins TRBV30 and TRBJ1-2; D is perhaps TRBD1 (6 bases). V gave up 8 bases and J gave up 3 bases, with 10 bases separating them. This CDR3 has 11 amino acids. Germline CDR1 GTSNPN, CDR2 SVGIG (reference sequence).

This chain links TRBV9 with TRBJ2-2; maybe TRBD2 (5 bases). CDR3 length: 14 amino acids. Germline V CDR1 and CDR2: SGDLS, YYNGEE. Deletions cut 4 bases from V and 5 bases from J, with 12 bases between. CDR3 amino acids: CASSLGGSTGELFF. The CDR3 DNA reads as TGTGCCAGCAGCCTGGGCGGGTCGACCGGGGAGCTGTTTTTT.

The chain employs TRBV9 and TRBJ2-7; 14 nucleotides line up with TRBD2. The germline V gene has CDR1 SGDLS and CDR2 YYNGEE. The CDR3 runs 18 residues. The J segment lost 5 bases and the V segment lost 0 bases, leaving 10 bases of the junction unmatched. In nucleotides, the CDR3 is TGTGCCAGCAGCGTAGCGCCCGGACTAGCGGGAGGCTTCGACGAGCAGTACTTC. Encoded protein: CASSVAPGLAGGFDEQYF.

The chain has TRBV9 and TRBJ2-3, with D possibly TRBD2 on 7 matching bases. Between the trimmed V and J ends, which lost 8 bases and 5 bases, there was a span of 24 bases. The CDR3 extends over 16 amino acids. Germline V gives CDR1 SGDLS, CDR2 YYNGEE. The CDR3 sequence: CARHQRGGPFGDTQYF. CDR3 nucleotide sequence: TGTGCCAGACACCAAAGGGGGGGCCCATTCGGAGATACGCAGTATTTT. The full variable domain, rest sourced from reference TRBV9 and TRBJ2-3, is DSGVTQTPKHLITATGQRVTLRCSPRSGDLSVYWYQQSLDQGLQFLIQYYNGEERAKGNILERFSAQQFPDLHSELNLSSLELGDSALYFCARHQRGGPFGDTQYFGPGTRLTVL.

Only one count was recorded for this clone. V is TRBV5-1 and J is TRBJ2-1; 14 bases are shared with TRBD2. Germline V gene lookup returns CDR1 SGHRS and CDR2 YFSETQ. The CDR3 totals 16 residues. Trimming took 4 bases from V and 10 from J; bases not matched to a gene: 10. The CDR3 loop is CASSPATSGRASEQFF. Here the CDR3 DNA reads TGCGCCAGCAGCCCCGCGACTAGCGGGAGGGCCTCCGAGCAGTTCTTC.

The chain couples TRBV30 to TRBJ2-4; no firm D call. CDR1 and CDR2 from the germline V gene are GTSNPN and SVGIG (reference sequence). The CDR3 contains 14 residues. V was cut by 2 bases and J by 6 bases, with 14 bases left in between. The CDR3 DNA is TGTGCCTGGAGTCCAAGGATATCGGTAAACATTCAGTACTTC. Translation gives CAWSPRISVNIQYF.

The chain has TRBV5-1 and TRBJ2-4; TRBD2 might be the D (6 bases). Looked up from germline, CDR1 is SGHRS and CDR2 is YFSETQ. The CDR3 has 13 residues. V was shortened by 4 bases and J by 9 bases, with 14 bases between the two germline ends. The CDR3 protein is CASSADGGSIQYF. CDR3 DNA: TGCGCCAGCAGCGCCGACGGGGGTAGCATTCAGTACTTC.

The rearrangement links TRBV30 to TRBJ2-4, with D possibly matching TRBD2 (6 bases). This CDR3 is 13 amino acids long. CDR1 and CDR2 from the germline V gene are GTSNPN and SVGIG (reference sequence). Trimming took off 8 bases at V and 1 base at J, with 12 bases between the two ends. This CDR3 reads CAGDGGAKNIQYF. As DNA, the CDR3 is TGTGCCGGAGACGGAGGGGCCAAAAACATTCAGTACTTC.

This clone was detected once. The chain joins TRBV19 to TRBJ1-1; the D gene is possibly TRBD1 (6 bases). In germline, CDR1 is LNHDA, CDR2 SQIVND (reference sequence). V dropped 4 bases and J dropped 1 base, with 13 bases sitting between them. The CDR3 covers 15 residues. CDR3 in amino acids: CASSTTTGWNTEAFF. The CDR3 nucleotides are TGTGCCAGTAGTACAACGACAGGCTGGAACACTGAAGCTTTCTTT.

This chain connects TRBV7-9 to TRBJ1-5; D gene ambiguous. Trimming shortened V by 1 base and J by 5 bases, and 6 bases separated the two germline ends. Germline V gene sequence: CDR1 SEHNR, CDR2 FQNEAQ (reference sequence). The length of the CDR3 is 13 residues. CDR3 loop: CASSLVGDQPQHF. CDR3 in DNA: TGTGCCAGCAGCTTAGTTGGGGATCAGCCCCAGCATTTT.

A single count supports this clone. The chain uses TRBV5-1 and TRBJ1-2; TRBD1 is a possible D gene (5 bases). CDR3 length: 15 residues. Germline CDR1 is SGHRS and CDR2 is YFSETQ. V was clipped by 4 bases and J by 2 bases, with 15 bases between them. CDR3 sequence: CASSTSRQGNYGYTF. The CDR3 DNA is TGCGCCAGCAGCACCTCGCGGCAGGGAAACTATGGCTACACCTTC.

This clone showed up just a few times. The V call is TRBV3-1 (or the pseudogene TRBV3-2), the J call TRBJ2-1; D is undetermined. Germline lookup yields CDR1 LGHDT and CDR2 YNNKEL (reference sequence). V lost 3 bases and J lost 4, with 13 bases in between. The CDR3 contains 15 residues. The CDR3 sequence is CASSQEGMEYNEQFF. For the CDR3, the DNA is TGTGCCAGCAGCCAGGAAGGGATGGAGTACAATGAGCAGTTCTTC.

V usage is TRBV24-1 and J usage is TRBJ2-1; TRBD2 matches at 10 bases. CDR3 size: 16 residues. Losses at the gene ends were 4 bases for V and 9 bases for J; bases not matched to a gene: 11. Germline assignment: CDR1 KGHDR and CDR2 SFDVKD. CDR3 sequence reads: CATSDFSSGRAGEQFF. The CDR3 nucleotides are TGTGCCACCAGTGACTTCTCGAGCGGGAGGGCCGGTGAGCAGTTCTTC.

The chain is built from TRBV7-9 and TRBJ1-6; perhaps TRBD1 as D (5 bases). The CDR3 totals 13 residues. The V gene's germline CDR1 is SEHNR and CDR2 FQNEAQ (reference sequence). V was shortened by 4 bases and J by 10 bases, with 11 bases between the two germline ends. As DNA, the CDR3 is TGTGCCAGCAGCTCCTCCGGGGGATCACCCCTCCACTTT. It translates to CASSSSGGSPLHF.

This sequence joins TRBV7-2 and TRBJ1-1; possibly TRBD1 for D (5 bases). The V and J ends lost 6 bases and 4 bases respectively, with 12 bases between them. The germline gives CDR1 SGHTA, CDR2 FQGNSA. There are 13 residues in the CDR3. The CDR3 sequence: CASRPPGGTEAFF. The DNA of the CDR3 is TGTGCCAGCAGACCACCGGGGGGCACTGAAGCTTTCTTT.

V and J are TRBV5-1 and TRBJ1-5; D unresolved. The germline gives CDR1 SGHRS, CDR2 YFSETQ. The CDR3 sequence is 14 residues long. Between the trimmed V and J ends, which lost 0 bases and 3 bases, there was a span of 7 bases. The CDR3 DNA sequence: TGCGCCAGCAGCTTGGGGGGATACAATCAGCCCCAGCATTTT. This translates into CASSLGGYNQPQHF.

The chain links TRBV5-1 to TRBJ1-2; no clear D. Germline V gene lookup returns CDR1 SGHRS and CDR2 YFSETQ. The CDR3 loop spans 17 amino acids. Trimming removed 4 bases at V and 0 bases at J, with 19 bases between. CDR3 sequence reads: CASSSRPGITTNYGYTF. The CDR3 DNA follows: TGCGCCAGCAGCAGCCGGCCGGGGATAACCACTAACTATGGCTACACCTTC.

This chain connects TRBV14 to TRBJ2-1; no clear D gene. The CDR3 sequence is 17 residues long. Trimming pared 0 bases from V and 4 bases from J, leaving 16 bases between. The germline V gene encodes CDR1 SGHDN and CDR2 FVKESK. The CDR3 loop is CASSQDTMSRGYNEQFF. The CDR3 nucleotides are TGTGCCAGCAGCCAAGATACGATGTCTCGAGGATACAATGAGCAGTTCTTC.